Shown below are 7 T cell receptor beta chains from a single sample sequenced in a study of blood T cell repertoires in COVID-19. Sequencing was performed with immunoSEQ multiplex PCR; in TCRdb, only in-frame clones are kept and a portion is missing. The sample contains 240,000 or so clones, approximately 90% of which appear only once. Sequenced material: PBMCs or T cells enriched from blood (not recorded which). These receptors were collected from a man aged 50-60 years who had been exposed to COVID-19.

This chain connects TRBV7-6 to TRBJ2-2; 9 bases are shared with TRBD1. The germline CDR1 and CDR2 sequences are SGHVS and FNYEAQ. J gave up 3 bases and V 4 bases, and 6 bases lay outside the gene matches. CDR3 length: 16 residues. This chain's CDR3 is CASSWGQGSDTGELFF. CDR3 nucleotides: TGTGCCAGCAGCTGGGGACAGGGAAGCGACACCGGGGAGCTGTTTTTT.

The chain combines TRBV24-1 with TRBJ1-5; TRBD1 agrees at 10 bases. The CDR3 runs 19 residues. The V and J ends lost 3 bases and 1 base, in that order; junction bases with no gene match: 11. The germline V gene encodes CDR1 KGHDR and CDR2 SFDVKD. The CDR3 DNA sequence: TGTGCCACCAGTGATGCCCCGGGACAGGGGATAGGCAGCAATCAGCCCCAGCATTTT. Translating it yields CATSDAPGQGIGSNQPQHF.

The V gene is TRBV2, the J gene TRBJ1-5, with D possibly matching TRBD1 (5 bases). The germline V gene encodes CDR1 SNHLY and CDR2 FYNNEI. This CDR3 has 13 residues. Trimming cost V 6 bases and J 2 bases, with 8 bases left between them. This chain's CDR3 is CASRLGGNQPQHF. In DNA form, the CDR3 reads TGTGCCAGCAGGCTAGGGGGCAATCAGCCCCAGCATTTT.

The chain recombines TRBV3-1 (or the pseudogene TRBV3-2) with TRBJ2-1, with 11 bases fitting TRBD2. The CDR3 is 16 amino acids. Looked up from germline, CDR1 is LGHDT and CDR2 is YNNKEL (reference sequence). Germline trimming cut 0 bases from V and 6 bases from J; bases unmatched to any gene: 4. CDR3 DNA: TGTGCCAGCAGCCAAGAGGCACTAGCGGGAGTCAATGAGCAGTTCTTC. It codes for CASSQEALAGVNEQFF.

The chain is built from TRBV11-1 and TRBJ2-5, with unresolved D. V dropped 5 bases and J dropped 5 bases, with 9 bases sitting between them. CDR3 length: 12 residues. The germline CDR1 and CDR2 sequences are SGHAT and FQDESV (reference sequence). CDR3 DNA: TGTGCCAGCAGCGCCCAGAAGGAGACCCAGTACTTC. Translation gives CASSAQKETQYF.

The gene calls are TRBV6-5 and TRBJ2-2; no clear D gene. Germline V gene lookup returns CDR1 MNHEY and CDR2 SVGAGI. The ends were cut back, 7 bases at V and 5 bases at J, with 8 bases in the middle. The CDR3 spans 12 residues. CDR3 sequence: CASTVTTGELFF. The CDR3, as DNA: TGTGCCAGCACTGTCACTACCGGGGAGCTGTTTTTT.

The V gene is TRBV27, the J gene TRBJ1-6, with 9 positions matching TRBD1. Germline CDR1 is MNHEY and CDR2 is SMNVEV (reference sequence). Trimming removed 2 bases from V and 10 bases from J; junction bases left unmatched: 9. This CDR3 comprises 16 residues. The CDR3 is CASSLTRTGVWSPLHF. The CDR3 coding sequence is TGTGCCAGCAGTTTAACTAGGACAGGGGTTTGGTCACCCCTCCACTTT.